The next 5 T cell receptor beta chains were all read from a single sample in a study of blood T cell repertoires in COVID-19 (dated by TCRdb to about 2020). Receptor amplification or capture employed the immunoSEQ multiplex PCR assay. TCRdb mirrors the immuneACCESS table, restricted to in-frame sequences. Some clones are absent from its copies; in checked studies, under half trace to an unresolved V gene, and the reason for the others is unknown. The sample profile shows roughly 79,000 clones; roughly 89% of them were found once. The ten largest clones take up about 4.5% of the sample. Sequenced input: peripheral blood. These receptors originate from a man aged 50-59 years with active COVID-19.

V is TRBV6-5 and J is TRBJ2-1; 7 positions match TRBD2. Unmatched junction bases numbered 6, after V lost 0 bases and J lost 7 bases. The CDR3 has 15 amino acids. Per germline, CDR1 MNHEY and CDR2 SVGAGI. The CDR3 here is CASSYSGGFENEQFF. CDR3 coding DNA: TGTGCCAGCAGTTACTCGGGGGGGTTCGAGAATGAGCAGTTCTTC.

V is TRBV4-1 and J is TRBJ2-7, with D possibly TRBD1 on 7 matching bases. Germline-derived CDR1 and CDR2 are MGHRA and YSYEKL. This CDR3 spans 14 amino acids. With 3 bases removed from V and 6 bases from J, the gap between germline ends came to 15 bases. The CDR3 nucleotides are TGCGCCAGCAGCCACGGCGGGACAGCTACCGAGCAGTACTTC. Its translation: CASSHGGTATEQYF.

The V call is TRBV10-1, the J call TRBJ1-5, with a possible D match to TRBD1 (6 bases). The CDR3 is made up of 16 amino acids. V lost 1 base and J lost 4, with 14 bases in between. In germline, CDR1 is WNHNN, CDR2 SYGVQD (reference sequence). CDR3 region: CASSECGNRDNQPQHF. DNA of the CDR3: TGCGCCAGCAGTGAGTGTGGGAACAGGGATAATCAGCCCCAGCATTTT.

The V gene is TRBV19, the J gene TRBJ2-7, with 11 bases fitting TRBD2. Looked up from germline, CDR1 is LNHDA and CDR2 is SQIVND (reference sequence). The trim removed 6 bases at V and 2 bases at J, leaving 3 bases unmatched. The CDR3 sequence is 14 residues long. The CDR3 DNA is TGTGCCAGTAGCCGTAGCGGGGGGGCCTACGAGCAGTACTTC. Translated, it gives CASSRSGGAYEQYF.

V gene TRBV27 combines with J gene TRBJ1-5; TRBD1 might be the D (5 bases). From germline, CDR1 is MNHEY and CDR2 SMNVEV (reference sequence). This CDR3 is 15 amino acids long. Deletions cut 8 bases from V and 4 bases from J, with 18 bases between. The CDR3 sequence: CASGALTANNQPQHF. The CDR3 DNA is TGTGCCAGCGGGGCCCTGACAGCTAATAATCAGCCCCAGCATTTT.